Sequencing of this T cell receptor beta chain was carried out in a study of neurological immune-mediated disorders. 5'RACE employing 10-nucleotide random UMIs yielded the cDNA. TCRdb re-derived calls from the 5' RACE reads in MiXCR, one entry per CDR3 protein. The data hold some 43,000 distinct CDR3 sequences, with approximately 12% observed a single time. Ten or more counts support this clonotype. Time point in this sample: longitudinal time-point 3. Unsorted libraries were prepared from 2 million PBMCs held at -80 C. The sequencing sample was made of PBMCs. The TCR originated in a male donor with HTLV-1-associated myelopathy (HAM/TSP).

CDR3 loop: CASQDRGRETQYF. For the CDR3, the DNA is TGTGCCAGCCAAGACAGGGGGCGGGAGACCCAGTACTTC. V and J are TRBV2 and TRBJ2-5; 10 nucleotides agree with TRBD1. The germline V gene encodes CDR1 SNHLY and CDR2 FYNNEI. J gave up 5 bases and V 8 bases, and 5 bases lay outside the gene matches. This CDR3 spans 13 amino acids. Full variable domain (remainder filled in from reference TRBV2 and TRBJ2-5): EPEVTQTPSHQVTQMGQEVILRCVPISNHLYFYWYRQILGQKVEFLVSFYNNEISEKSEIFDDQFSVERPDGSNFTLKIRSTKLEDSAMYFCASQDRGRETQYFGPGTRLLVL.